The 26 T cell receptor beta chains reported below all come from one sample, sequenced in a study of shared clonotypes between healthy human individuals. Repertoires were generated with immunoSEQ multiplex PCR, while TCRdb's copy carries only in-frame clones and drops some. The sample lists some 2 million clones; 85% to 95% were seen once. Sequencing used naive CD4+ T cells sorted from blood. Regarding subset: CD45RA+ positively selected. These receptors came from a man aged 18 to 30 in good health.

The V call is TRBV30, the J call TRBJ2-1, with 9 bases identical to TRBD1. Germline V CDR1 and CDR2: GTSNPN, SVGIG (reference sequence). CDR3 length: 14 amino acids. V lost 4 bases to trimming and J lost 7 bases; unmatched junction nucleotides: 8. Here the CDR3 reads CAWNRDRVLNEQFF. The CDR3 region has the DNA TGTGCCTGGAATCGGGACAGGGTACTTAATGAGCAGTTCTTC.

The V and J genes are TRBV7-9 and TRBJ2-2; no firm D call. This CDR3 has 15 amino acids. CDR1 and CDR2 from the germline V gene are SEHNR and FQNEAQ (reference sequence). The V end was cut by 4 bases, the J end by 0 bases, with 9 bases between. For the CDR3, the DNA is TGTGCCAGCAGCTGGGCCGGAGCGAACACCGGGGAGCTGTTTTTT. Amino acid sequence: CASSWAGANTGELFF.

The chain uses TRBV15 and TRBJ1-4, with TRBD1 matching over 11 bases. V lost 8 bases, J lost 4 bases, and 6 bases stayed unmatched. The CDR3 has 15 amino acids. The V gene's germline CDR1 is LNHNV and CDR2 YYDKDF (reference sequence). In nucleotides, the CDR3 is TGTGCCACCCGGACAGGGGGCTCAGGTAATGAAAAACTGTTTTTT. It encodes CATRTGGSGNEKLFF.

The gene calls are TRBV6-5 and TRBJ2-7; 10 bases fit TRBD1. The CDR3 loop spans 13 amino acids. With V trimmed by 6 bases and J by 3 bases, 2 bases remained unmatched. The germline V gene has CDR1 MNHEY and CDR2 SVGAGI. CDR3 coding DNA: TGTGCCAGCAGATGGACAGGGGGCTACGAGCAGTACTTC. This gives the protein CASRWTGGYEQYF.

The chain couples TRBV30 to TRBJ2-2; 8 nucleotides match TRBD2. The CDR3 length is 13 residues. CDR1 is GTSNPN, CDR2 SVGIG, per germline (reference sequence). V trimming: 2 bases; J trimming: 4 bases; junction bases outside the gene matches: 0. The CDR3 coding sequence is TGTGCCTGGAGTCGGGGGGGCACCGGGGAGCTGTTTTTT. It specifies CAWSRGGTGELFF.

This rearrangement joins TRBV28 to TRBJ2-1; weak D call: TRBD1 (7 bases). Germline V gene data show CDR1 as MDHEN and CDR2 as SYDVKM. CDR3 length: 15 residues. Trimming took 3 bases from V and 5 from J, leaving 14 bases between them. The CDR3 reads CASSLGQGGNNEQFF. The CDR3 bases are TGTGCCAGCAGTTTGGGGCAGGGGGGAAACAATGAGCAGTTCTTC.

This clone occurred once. The CDR3 bases are TGTGCCAGCAGCTTGCTCCCCAGCGGGGGGCGTTACGAGCAGTACTTC. It codes for CASSLLPSGGRYEQYF. V usage is TRBV5-4 and J usage is TRBJ2-7; 9 nucleotides match TRBD2. Germline values: CDR1 SGHNT, CDR2 YYREEE (reference sequence). J gave up 4 bases and V 1 base, and 9 bases lay outside the gene matches. This CDR3 spans 16 amino acids.

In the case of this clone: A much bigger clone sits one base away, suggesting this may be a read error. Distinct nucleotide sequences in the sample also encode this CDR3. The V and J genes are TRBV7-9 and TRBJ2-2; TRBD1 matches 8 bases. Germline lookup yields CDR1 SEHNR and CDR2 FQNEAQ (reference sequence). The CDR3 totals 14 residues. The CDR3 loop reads CAGSGQGNTGELFF. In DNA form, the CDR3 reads TGTGCCGGCAGCGGACAGGGAAACACCGGGGAGCTGTTTTTT.

CDR3 residues: CASSVGGVHEQYF. CDR3 nucleotide sequence: TGTGCCAGCAGCGTAGGTGGGGTGCACGAGCAGTACTTC. This chain links TRBV9 with TRBJ2-7; D remains ambiguous. The V end was cut by 0 bases, the J end by 5 bases, with 9 bases between. CDR3 length equals 13 residues. CDR1 and CDR2 (germline): SGDLS, YYNGEE.

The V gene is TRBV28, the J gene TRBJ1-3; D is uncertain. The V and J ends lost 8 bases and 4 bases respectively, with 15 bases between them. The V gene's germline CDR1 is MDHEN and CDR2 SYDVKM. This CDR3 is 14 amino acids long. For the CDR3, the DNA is TGTGCCAGCCGGAGGCTGGGTGACGGAAACACCATATATTTT. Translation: CASRRLGDGNTIYF.

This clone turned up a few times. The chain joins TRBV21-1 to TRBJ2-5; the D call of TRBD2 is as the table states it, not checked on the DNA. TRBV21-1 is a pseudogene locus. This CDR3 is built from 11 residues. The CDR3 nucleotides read TGTGCCAGCAGCAAATCGGGAGAGCAGTACTTC. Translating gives CASSKSGEQYF.

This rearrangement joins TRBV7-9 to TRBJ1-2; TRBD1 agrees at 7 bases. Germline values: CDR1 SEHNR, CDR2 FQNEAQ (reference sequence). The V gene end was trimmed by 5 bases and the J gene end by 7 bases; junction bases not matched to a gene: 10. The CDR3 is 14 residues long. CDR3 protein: CASSAPTGFAGYTF. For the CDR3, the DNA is TGTGCCAGCAGCGCGCCGACAGGGTTTGCTGGCTACACCTTC.

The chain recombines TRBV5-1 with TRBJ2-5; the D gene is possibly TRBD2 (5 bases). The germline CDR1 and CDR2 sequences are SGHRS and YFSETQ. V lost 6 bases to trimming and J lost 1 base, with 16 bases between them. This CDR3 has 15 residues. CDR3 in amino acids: CASTPPGRGQETQYF. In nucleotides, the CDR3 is TGCGCCAGCACCCCACCCGGACGGGGCCAAGAGACCCAGTACTTC. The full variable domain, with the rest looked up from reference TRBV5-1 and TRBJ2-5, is KAGVTQTPRYLIKTRGQQVTLSCSPISGHRSVSWYQQTPGQGLQFLFEYFSETQRNKGNFPGRFSGRQFSNSRSEMNVSTLELGDSALYLCASTPPGRGQETQYFGPGTRLLVL.

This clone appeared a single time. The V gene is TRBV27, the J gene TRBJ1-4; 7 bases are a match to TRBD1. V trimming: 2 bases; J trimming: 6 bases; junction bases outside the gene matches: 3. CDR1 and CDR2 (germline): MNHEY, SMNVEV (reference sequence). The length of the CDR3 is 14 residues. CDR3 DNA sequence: TGTGCCAGCAGTTTACAGGGGGTGGATGAAAAACTGTTTTTT. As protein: CASSLQGVDEKLFF.

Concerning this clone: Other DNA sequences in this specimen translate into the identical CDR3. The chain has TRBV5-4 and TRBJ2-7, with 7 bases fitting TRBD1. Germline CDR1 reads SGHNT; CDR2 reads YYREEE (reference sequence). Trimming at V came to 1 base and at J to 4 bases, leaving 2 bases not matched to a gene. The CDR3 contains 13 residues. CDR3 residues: CASSLRQGYEQYF. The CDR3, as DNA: TGTGCCAGCAGCTTGAGACAGGGATACGAGCAGTACTTC.

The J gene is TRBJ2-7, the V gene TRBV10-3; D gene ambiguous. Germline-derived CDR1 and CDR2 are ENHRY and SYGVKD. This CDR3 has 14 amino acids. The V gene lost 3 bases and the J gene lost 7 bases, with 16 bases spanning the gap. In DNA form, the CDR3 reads TGTGCCATCAGTGAAATTCGGACCGCTGGAGAGCAGTACTTC. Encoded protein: CAISEIRTAGEQYF.

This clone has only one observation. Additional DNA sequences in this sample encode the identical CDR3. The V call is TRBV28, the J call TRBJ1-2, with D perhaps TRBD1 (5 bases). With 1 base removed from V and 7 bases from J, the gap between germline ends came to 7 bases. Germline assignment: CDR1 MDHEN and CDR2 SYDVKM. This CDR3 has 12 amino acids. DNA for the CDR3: TGTGCCAGCAGTTTATTGGGGACTGGCTACACCTTC. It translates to CASSLLGTGYTF.

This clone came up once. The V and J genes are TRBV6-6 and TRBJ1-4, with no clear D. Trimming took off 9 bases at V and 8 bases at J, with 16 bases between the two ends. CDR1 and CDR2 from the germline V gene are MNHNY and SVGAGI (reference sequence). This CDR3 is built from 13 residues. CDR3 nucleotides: TGTGCCAGTAAGGACCCCGCGGTGGAAAAACTGTTTTTT. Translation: CASKDPAVEKLFF.

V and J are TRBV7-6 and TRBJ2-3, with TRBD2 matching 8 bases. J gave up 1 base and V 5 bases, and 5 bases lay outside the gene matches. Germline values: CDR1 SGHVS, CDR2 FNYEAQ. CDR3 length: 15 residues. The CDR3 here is CASSGRAGGTDTQYF. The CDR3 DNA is TGTGCCAGCAGCGGCAGAGCGGGGGGCACAGATACGCAGTATTTT.

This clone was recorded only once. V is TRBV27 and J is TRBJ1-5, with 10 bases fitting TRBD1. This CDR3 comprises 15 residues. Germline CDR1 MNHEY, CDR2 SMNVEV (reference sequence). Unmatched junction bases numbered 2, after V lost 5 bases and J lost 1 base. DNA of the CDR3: TGTGCCAGCAGTGACAGGGGGCTCAGCAATCAGCCCCAGCATTTT. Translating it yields CASSDRGLSNQPQHF.

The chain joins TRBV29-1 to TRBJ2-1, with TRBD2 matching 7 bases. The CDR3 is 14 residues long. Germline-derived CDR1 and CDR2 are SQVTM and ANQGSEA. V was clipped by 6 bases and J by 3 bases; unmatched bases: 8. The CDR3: CSVLGLSDYNEQFF. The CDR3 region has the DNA TGCAGCGTACTGGGACTATCCGACTACAATGAGCAGTTCTTC.

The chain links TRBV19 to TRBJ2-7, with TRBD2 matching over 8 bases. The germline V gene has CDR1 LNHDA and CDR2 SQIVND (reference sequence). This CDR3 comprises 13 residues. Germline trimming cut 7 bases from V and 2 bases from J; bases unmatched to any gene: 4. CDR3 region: CASTRGGTYEQYF. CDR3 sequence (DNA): TGTGCCAGTACCCGGGGGGGTACCTACGAGCAGTACTTC.

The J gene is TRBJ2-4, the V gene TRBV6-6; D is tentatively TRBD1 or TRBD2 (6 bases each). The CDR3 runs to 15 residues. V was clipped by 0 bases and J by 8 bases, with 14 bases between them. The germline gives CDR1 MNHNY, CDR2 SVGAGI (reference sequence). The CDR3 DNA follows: TGTGCCAGCAGTTACTCGATGGGGGGCCGGGACATTCAGTACTTC. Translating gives CASSYSMGGRDIQYF.

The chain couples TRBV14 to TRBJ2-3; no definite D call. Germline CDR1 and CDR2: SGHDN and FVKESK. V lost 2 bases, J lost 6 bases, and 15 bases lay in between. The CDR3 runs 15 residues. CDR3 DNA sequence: TGTGCCAGCAGCCAATCGTCCGGGTTGGCGGATACGCAGTATTTT. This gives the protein CASSQSSGLADTQYF.

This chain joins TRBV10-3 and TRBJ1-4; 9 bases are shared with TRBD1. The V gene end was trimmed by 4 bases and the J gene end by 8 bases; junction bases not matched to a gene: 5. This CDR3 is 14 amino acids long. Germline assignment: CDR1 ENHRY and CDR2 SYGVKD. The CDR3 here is CAISAGQGGEKLFF. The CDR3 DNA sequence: TGTGCCATCAGTGCGGGACAGGGAGGGGAAAAACTGTTTTTT.

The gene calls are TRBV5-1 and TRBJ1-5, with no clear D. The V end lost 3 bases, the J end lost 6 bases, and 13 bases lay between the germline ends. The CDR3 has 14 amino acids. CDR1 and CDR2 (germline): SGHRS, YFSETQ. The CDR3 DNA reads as TGCGCCAGCAGCTCAGAGGGAGCCGGTCAGCCCCAGCATTTT. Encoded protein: CASSSEGAGQPQHF.